The rows below give T cell receptor beta chains drawn from one sample of a study of T cells expressing NK-cell markers. Using the 5' RACE reads, TCRdb records one entry per CDR3 protein without DNA. Here the sample table reports about 390,000 distinct CDR3 sequences. The specimen sequenced was blood T cells: a sorted CD56 or NKG2C T cell subset, CD4+ or CD8+ T cells, or bulk PBMC T cells (not recorded which). Every receptor here comes from a woman between 45 and 60 years old in good health. CDR3s include the opening cysteine and the closing phenylalanine or tryptophan. Each record gives: CDR3 length, V gene, J gene, CDR3 protein.

CDR3 length: 15; V gene: TRBV5-1; J gene: TRBJ1-1; CDR3 protein: CASSLSPGWGSEAFF
CDR3 length: 16; V gene: TRBV6-5; J gene: TRBJ1-2; CDR3 protein: CASTEGQGARYSGYTF
CDR3 length: 22; V gene: TRBV5-1; J gene: TRBJ2-2; CDR3 protein: CASSFGGGSGSFSGGITGELFF
CDR3 length: 14; V gene: TRBV3-1; J gene: TRBJ2-5; CDR3 protein: CASSKGEASGSQYF
CDR3 length: 15; V gene: TRBV6-5; J gene: TRBJ2-1; CDR3 protein: CASSYRTSGRGSQFF
CDR3 length: 12; V gene: TRBV6-5; J gene: TRBJ2-1; CDR3 protein: CASSVPGIEQFF
CDR3 length: 14; V gene: TRBV12-3/TRBV12-4; J gene: TRBJ1-5; CDR3 protein: CASSLDRVNQPQHF
CDR3 length: 13; V gene: TRBV6-1; J gene: TRBJ2-1; CDR3 protein: CASSATRENEQFF
CDR3 length: 17; V gene: TRBV15; J gene: TRBJ2-2; CDR3 protein: CATSSRPGQVFTGELFF
CDR3 length: 13; V gene: TRBV7-9; J gene: TRBJ1-4; CDR3 protein: CASRTGGGEKLFF
CDR3 length: 14; V gene: TRBV5-1; J gene: TRBJ1-1; CDR3 protein: CASSPTGPGTEAFF
CDR3 length: 16; V gene: TRBV21-1; J gene: TRBJ2-1; CDR3 protein: CASSTIPGLNYNEQFF
CDR3 length: 15; V gene: TRBV19; J gene: TRBJ1-1; CDR3 protein: CATSRPRGVNTEAFF
CDR3 length: 15; V gene: TRBV15; J gene: TRBJ2-3; CDR3 protein: CATSRSSSSTDTQYF
CDR3 length: 15; V gene: TRBV20-1; J gene: TRBJ2-5; CDR3 protein: CSARDLYGDQETQYF
CDR3 length: 14; V gene: TRBV7-6; J gene: TRBJ2-1; CDR3 protein: CASSFSGLVYEQFF
CDR3 length: 15; V gene: TRBV12-5; J gene: TRBJ1-1; CDR3 protein: CASGLVSGRNTEAFF
CDR3 length: 16; V gene: TRBV20-1; J gene: TRBJ2-1; CDR3 protein: CSARVLGQGIGNEQFF
CDR3 length: 18; V gene: TRBV11-2; J gene: TRBJ2-5; CDR3 protein: CASSLVTQWEYLQETQYF
CDR3 length: 16; V gene: TRBV29-1; J gene: TRBJ2-4; CDR3 protein: CSVEDFSPIAKNIQYF
CDR3 length: 15; V gene: TRBV9; J gene: TRBJ2-1; CDR3 protein: CASTPAASGGKEQFF
CDR3 length: 18; V gene: TRBV5-1; J gene: TRBJ2-5; CDR3 protein: CASSLAIRTLAGVETQYF
CDR3 length: 12; V gene: TRBV20-1; J gene: TRBJ1-6; CDR3 protein: CSARRDSSPLHF
CDR3 length: 16; V gene: TRBV7-8; J gene: TRBJ2-5; CDR3 protein: CASSLVGGRGQETQYF
CDR3 length: 16; V gene: TRBV30; J gene: TRBJ1-1; CDR3 protein: CAWSVGGHDMNTEAFF
CDR3 length: 15; V gene: TRBV5-1; J gene: TRBJ2-5; CDR3 protein: CASSPRLAGQETQYF
CDR3 length: 12; V gene: TRBV20-1; J gene: TRBJ1-4; CDR3 protein: CSAALVGEKLFF
CDR3 length: 13; V gene: TRBV7-8; J gene: TRBJ2-1; CDR3 protein: CASSPSGGNEQFF
CDR3 length: 16; V gene: TRBV7-3; J gene: TRBJ2-2; CDR3 protein: CASSLTAGGYTGELFF
CDR3 length: 14; V gene: TRBV5-1; J gene: TRBJ2-3; CDR3 protein: CASSLGGSSDTQYF
CDR3 length: 15; V gene: TRBV6-6; J gene: TRBJ2-1; CDR3 protein: CASSLSGASYNEQFF
CDR3 length: 14; V gene: TRBV9; J gene: TRBJ2-5; CDR3 protein: CASSVEPGVETQYF
CDR3 length: 14; V gene: TRBV10-2; J gene: TRBJ2-3; CDR3 protein: CASRAGGDVGTQYF
CDR3 length: 13; V gene: TRBV18; J gene: TRBJ2-7; CDR3 protein: CASSGQGAGEQYF
CDR3 length: 11; V gene: TRBV19; J gene: TRBJ2-1; CDR3 protein: CASRRDNEQFF
CDR3 length: 13; V gene: TRBV20-1; J gene: TRBJ1-2; CDR3 protein: CSASLQGKRGYTF
CDR3 length: 18; V gene: TRBV7-9; J gene: TRBJ2-3; CDR3 protein: CASSPIPTASGSTDTQYF
CDR3 length: 19; V gene: TRBV7-9; J gene: TRBJ2-6; CDR3 protein: CASSLSGRASRSGANVLTF
CDR3 length: 13; V gene: TRBV2; J gene: TRBJ2-3; CDR3 protein: CARSGPRVDTQYF
CDR3 length: 16; V gene: TRBV19; J gene: TRBJ2-3; CDR3 protein: CASSTGPHTSTDTQYF
CDR3 length: 15; V gene: TRBV15; J gene: TRBJ1-2; CDR3 protein: CATSRGEGRGYGYTF